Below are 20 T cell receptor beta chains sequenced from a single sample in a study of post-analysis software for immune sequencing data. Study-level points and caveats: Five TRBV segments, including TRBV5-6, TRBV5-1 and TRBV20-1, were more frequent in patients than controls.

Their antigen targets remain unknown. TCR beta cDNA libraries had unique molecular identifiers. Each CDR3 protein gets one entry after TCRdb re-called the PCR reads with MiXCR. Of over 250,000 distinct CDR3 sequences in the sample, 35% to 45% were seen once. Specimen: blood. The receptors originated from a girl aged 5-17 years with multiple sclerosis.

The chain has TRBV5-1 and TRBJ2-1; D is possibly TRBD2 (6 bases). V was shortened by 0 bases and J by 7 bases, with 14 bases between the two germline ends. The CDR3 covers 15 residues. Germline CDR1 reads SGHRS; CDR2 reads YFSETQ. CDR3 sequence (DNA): TGCGCCAGCAGCTTGGCCCTCGGGGGTAGGAATGAGCAGTTCTTC. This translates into CASSLALGGRNEQFF.

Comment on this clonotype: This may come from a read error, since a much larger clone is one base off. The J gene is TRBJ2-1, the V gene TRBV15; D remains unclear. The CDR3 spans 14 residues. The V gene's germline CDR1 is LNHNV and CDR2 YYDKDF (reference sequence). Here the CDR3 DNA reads TGTGCCACGCGGAAAGATAGCTCCTACAATGAGCGGTTCTTC. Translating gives CATRKDSSYNERFF.

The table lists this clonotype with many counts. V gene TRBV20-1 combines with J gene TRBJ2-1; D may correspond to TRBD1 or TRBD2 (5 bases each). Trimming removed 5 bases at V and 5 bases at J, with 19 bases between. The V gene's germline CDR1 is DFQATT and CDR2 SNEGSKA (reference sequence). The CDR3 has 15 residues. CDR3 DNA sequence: TGCAGTGCTGCCCGGGACCCAATACGGGACAATGAGCAGTTCTTC. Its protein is CSAARDPIRDNEQFF.

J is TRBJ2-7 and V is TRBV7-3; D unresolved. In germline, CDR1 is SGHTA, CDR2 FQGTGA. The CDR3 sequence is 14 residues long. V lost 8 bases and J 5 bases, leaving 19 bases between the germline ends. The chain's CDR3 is CASRTGPRDHEQYF. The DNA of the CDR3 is TGTGCCAGCCGCACTGGGCCCCGAGACCACGAGCAGTACTTC.

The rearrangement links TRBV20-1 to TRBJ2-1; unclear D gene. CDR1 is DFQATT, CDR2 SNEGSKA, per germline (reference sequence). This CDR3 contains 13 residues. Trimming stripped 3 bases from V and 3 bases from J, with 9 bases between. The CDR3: CSASRTDYNEQFF. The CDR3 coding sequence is TGCAGTGCTAGTCGAACGGACTACAATGAGCAGTTCTTC.

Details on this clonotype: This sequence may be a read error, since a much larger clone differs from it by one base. The CDR3 sequence is CASRPHPSAEQFF. CDR3 nucleotide sequence: TGTGCCAGCAGGCCCCACCCTAGCGCCGAGCAGTTCTTC. The chain recombines TRBV12-3 or TRBV12-4 with TRBJ2-1, with TRBD2 as a possible D gene (6 bases). This CDR3 comprises 13 residues. V was cut by 6 bases and J by 10 bases, with 16 bases left in between.

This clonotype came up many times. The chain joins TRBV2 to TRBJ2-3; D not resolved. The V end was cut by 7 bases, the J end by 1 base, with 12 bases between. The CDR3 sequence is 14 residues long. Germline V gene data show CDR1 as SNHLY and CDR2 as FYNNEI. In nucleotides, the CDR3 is TGTGCCAGCATGGTCGCCCCGGGCACAGATACGCAGTATTTT. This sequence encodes CASMVAPGTDTQYF.

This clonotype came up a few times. This CDR3 reads CASSLGAGGSPPGTQYF. CDR3 in DNA: TGTGCCAGCAGCTTAGGGGCTGGCGGGAGTCCCCCCGGGACGCAGTATTTT. This chain links TRBV7-6 with TRBJ2-3; 7 positions match TRBD2. Germline trimming cut 1 base from V and 9 bases from J; bases unmatched to any gene: 16. CDR3 length: 17 residues. Germline V gene lookup returns CDR1 SGHVS and CDR2 FNYEAQ.

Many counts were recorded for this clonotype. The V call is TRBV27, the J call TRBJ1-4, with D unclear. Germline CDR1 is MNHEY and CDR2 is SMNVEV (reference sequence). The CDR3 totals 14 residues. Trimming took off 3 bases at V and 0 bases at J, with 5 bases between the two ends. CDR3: CASSFSPTNEKLFF. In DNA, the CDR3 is TGTGCCAGCAGTTTTTCTCCAACTAATGAAAAACTGTTTTTT.

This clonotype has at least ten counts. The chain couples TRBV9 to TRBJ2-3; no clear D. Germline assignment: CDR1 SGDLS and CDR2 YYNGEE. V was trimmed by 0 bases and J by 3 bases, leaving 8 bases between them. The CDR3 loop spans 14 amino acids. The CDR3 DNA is TGTGCCAGCAGCGTAGAGGTGGGGACAGATACGCAGTATTTT. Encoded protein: CASSVEVGTDTQYF.

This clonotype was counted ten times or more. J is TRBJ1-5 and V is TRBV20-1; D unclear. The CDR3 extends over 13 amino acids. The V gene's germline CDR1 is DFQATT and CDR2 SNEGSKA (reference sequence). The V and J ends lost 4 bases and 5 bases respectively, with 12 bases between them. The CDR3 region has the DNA TGCAGTGCTATCGTGGACGGTGATCAGCCCCAGCATTTT. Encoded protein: CSAIVDGDQPQHF.

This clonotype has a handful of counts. CDR3: CASSVSGPHGYTF. The CDR3 DNA follows: TGTGCCAGCAGTGTTTCAGGGCCCCATGGCTACACCTTC. The V call is TRBV27, the J call TRBJ1-2, with D tentatively TRBD1 (5 bases). Germline V gene lookup returns CDR1 MNHEY and CDR2 SMNVEV (reference sequence). V was pared by 5 bases and J by 6 bases, with 13 bases between. There are 13 residues in the CDR3.

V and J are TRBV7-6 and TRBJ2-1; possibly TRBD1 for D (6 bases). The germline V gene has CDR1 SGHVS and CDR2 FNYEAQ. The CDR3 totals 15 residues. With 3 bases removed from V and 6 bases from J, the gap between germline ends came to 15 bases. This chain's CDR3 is CASSFKHRVFNEQFF. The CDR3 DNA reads TGTGCCAGCAGCTTCAAGCACAGGGTATTCAATGAGCAGTTCTTC.

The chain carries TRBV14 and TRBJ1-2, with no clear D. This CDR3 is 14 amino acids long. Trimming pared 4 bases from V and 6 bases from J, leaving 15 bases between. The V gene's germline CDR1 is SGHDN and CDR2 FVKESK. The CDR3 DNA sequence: TGTGCCAGCAGCCCGGTAGGATCGGATCATGGCTACACCTTC. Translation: CASSPVGSDHGYTF.

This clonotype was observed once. The CDR3, as DNA: TGCGCCAGCAGCTTGGCCATTAGCGGGAGGGCTACACCCTCCTACAATGAGCAGTTCTTC. It is translated as CASSLAISGRATPSYNEQFF. The gene calls are TRBV5-1 and TRBJ2-1, with TRBD2 matching 11 bases. After removal of 0 bases from V and 0 bases from J, the junction contained 11 bases not matched to a gene. Germline CDR1 reads SGHRS; CDR2 reads YFSETQ. The length of the CDR3 is 20 residues.

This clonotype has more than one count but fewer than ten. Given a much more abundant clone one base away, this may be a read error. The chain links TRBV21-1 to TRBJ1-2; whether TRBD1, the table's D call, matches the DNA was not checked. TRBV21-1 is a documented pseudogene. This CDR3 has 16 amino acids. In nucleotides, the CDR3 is TGTGCCAGCAGCAAAGGCACAGGGGGTCGTGTCCATGGCTACACCTTC. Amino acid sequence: CASSKGTGGRVHGYTF.

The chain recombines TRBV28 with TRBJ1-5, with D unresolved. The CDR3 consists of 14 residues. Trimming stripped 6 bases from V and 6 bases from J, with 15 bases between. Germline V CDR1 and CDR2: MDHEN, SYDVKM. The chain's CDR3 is CASRLGSTSQPQHF. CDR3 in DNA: TGTGCCAGCAGACTCGGGAGCACTAGTCAGCCCCAGCATTTT.

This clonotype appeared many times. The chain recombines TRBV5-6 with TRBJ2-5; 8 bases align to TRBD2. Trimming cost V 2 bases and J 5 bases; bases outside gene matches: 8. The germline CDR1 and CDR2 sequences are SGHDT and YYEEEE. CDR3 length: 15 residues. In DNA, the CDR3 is TGTGCCAGCAGCTTTACCGGGAGGGCCGCGGAGACCCAGTACTTC. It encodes CASSFTGRAAETQYF.

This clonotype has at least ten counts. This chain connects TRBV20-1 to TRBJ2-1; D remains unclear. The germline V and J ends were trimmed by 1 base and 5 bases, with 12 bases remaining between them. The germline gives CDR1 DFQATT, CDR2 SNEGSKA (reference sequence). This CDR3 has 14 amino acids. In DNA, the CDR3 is TGCAGTGCTAGAGGTCCCTTAGCCGACAATGAGCAGTTCTTC. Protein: CSARGPLADNEQFF.

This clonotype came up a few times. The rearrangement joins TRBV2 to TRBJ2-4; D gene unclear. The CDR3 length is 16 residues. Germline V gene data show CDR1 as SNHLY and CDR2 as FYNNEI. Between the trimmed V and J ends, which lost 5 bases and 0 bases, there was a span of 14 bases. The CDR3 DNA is TGTGCCAGCAGTCTCACCGAAGGGCTAGCCAAAAACATTCAGTACTTC. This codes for CASSLTEGLAKNIQYF.